This T cell receptor (beta chain) was captured by sequencing in a study of shared clonotypes between healthy human individuals. Points from the study as a whole: On the whole, naive subsets had larger estimated richness than memory subsets had. Represented genetic and exposure-history diversity was restricted by having few donors. Naive CD4 clonotypes were shared across a few donors at 4% to 5%.

The CDR3 is 13 amino acids in total, end residues counted. The germline CDR1 and CDR2 sequences are MNHNS and SASEGT. Concerning this clone itself: Its antigen is still unknown. Here the CDR3 omits its conserved ending phenylalanine or tryptophan, so a read error is the likely source. Because the CDR3's place on the DNA is in doubt, the DNA is left out and the CDR3 is given as listed by TCRdb.

The repertoire was sequenced with immunoSEQ multiplex PCR; TCRdb's copy has only in-frame clones and lacks some. Here the sample spans fewer than 400,000 clones, roughly 70% being singletons. Subsets obtained from CD4+ cells comprised CD45RA+ naive and CD45RA-negative memory cells. This receptor was obtained from a man aged 30 to 45 in good health. Sequencing was carried out using memory CD4+ T cells sorted from blood. The subset denotes: CD45RA-negative fraction. This chain connects TRBV6-1 to TRBJ2-7; TRBD2, the table's D call, lacks a check against the DNA. The CDR3 is CASSEKPSGRCSL.